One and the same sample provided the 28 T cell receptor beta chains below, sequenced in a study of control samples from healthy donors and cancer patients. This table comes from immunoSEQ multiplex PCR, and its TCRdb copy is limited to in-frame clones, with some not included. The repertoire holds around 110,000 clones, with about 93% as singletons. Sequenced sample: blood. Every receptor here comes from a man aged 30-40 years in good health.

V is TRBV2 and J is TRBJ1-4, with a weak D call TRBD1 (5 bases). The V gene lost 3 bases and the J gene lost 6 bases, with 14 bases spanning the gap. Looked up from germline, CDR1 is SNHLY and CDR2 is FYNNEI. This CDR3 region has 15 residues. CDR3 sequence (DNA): TGTGCCAGCAGTGAGGGGCAGGGAAAGCATGAAAAACTGTTTTTT. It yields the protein CASSEGQGKHEKLFF. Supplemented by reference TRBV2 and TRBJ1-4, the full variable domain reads EPEVTQTPSHQVTQMGQEVILRCVPISNHLYFYWYRQILGQKVEFLVSFYNNEISEKSEIFDDQFSVERPDGSNFTLKIRSTKLEDSAMYFCASSEGQGKHEKLFFGSGTQLSVL.

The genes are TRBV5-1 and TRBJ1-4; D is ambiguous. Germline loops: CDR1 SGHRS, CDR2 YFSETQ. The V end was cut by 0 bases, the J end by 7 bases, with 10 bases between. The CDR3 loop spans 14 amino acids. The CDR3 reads CASSLGNKGEKLFF. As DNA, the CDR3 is TGCGCCAGCAGCTTGGGAAACAAGGGTGAAAAACTGTTTTTT.

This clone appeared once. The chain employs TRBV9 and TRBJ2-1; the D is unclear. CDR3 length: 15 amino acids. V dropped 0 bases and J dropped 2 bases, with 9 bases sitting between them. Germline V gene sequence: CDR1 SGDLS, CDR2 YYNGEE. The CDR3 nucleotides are TGTGCCAGCAGCGTAGCTGGCATAACCTACAATGAGCAGTTCTTC. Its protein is CASSVAGITYNEQFF.

CDR3 bases: TGCAGTGCTAGAGCAGGGGCTGGCTACACCTTC. Amino acids: CSARAGAGYTF. The V and J genes are TRBV20-1 and TRBJ1-2, with D possibly being TRBD1 (6 bases). Germline V gene data show CDR1 as DFQATT and CDR2 as SNEGSKA (reference sequence). The V and J ends lost 1 base and 7 bases respectively, with 7 bases between them. CDR3 size: 11 residues.

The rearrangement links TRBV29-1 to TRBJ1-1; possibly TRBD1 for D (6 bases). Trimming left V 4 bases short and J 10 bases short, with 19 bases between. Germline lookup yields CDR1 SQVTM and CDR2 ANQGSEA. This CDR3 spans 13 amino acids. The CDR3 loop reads CSVGDTGLGLAFF. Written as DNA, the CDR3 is TGCAGCGTTGGGGACACAGGGCTCGGGTTAGCTTTCTTT.

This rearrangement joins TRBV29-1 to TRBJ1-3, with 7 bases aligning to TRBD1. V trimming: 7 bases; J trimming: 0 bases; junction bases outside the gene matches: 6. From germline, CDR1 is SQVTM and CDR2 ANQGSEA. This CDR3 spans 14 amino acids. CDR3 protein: CSAHRGDSGNTIYF. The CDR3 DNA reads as TGCAGCGCACACAGGGGCGACTCTGGAAACACCATATATTTT.

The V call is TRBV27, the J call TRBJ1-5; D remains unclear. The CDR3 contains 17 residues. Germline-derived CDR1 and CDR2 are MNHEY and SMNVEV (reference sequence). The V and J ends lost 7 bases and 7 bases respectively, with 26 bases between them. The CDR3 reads CASITSYEGARGQPQHF. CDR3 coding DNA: TGTGCCAGCATAACGTCCTACGAGGGCGCGAGAGGGCAGCCCCAGCATTTT.

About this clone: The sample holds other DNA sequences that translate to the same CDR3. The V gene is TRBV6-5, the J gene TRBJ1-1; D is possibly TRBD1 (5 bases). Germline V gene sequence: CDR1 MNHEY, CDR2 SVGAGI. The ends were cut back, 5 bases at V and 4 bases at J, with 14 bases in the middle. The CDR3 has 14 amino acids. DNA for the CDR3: TGTGCCAGCAGTAAGACCGACAGAGGCACTGAAGCTTTCTTT. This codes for CASSKTDRGTEAFF.

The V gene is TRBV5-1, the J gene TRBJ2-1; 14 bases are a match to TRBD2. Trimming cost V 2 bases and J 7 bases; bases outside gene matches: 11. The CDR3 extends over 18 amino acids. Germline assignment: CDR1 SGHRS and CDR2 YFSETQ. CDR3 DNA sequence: TGCGCCAGCAGCTTCTACCGGACTAGCGGGGGGATTAGGAATGAGCAGTTCTTC. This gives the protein CASSFYRTSGGIRNEQFF.

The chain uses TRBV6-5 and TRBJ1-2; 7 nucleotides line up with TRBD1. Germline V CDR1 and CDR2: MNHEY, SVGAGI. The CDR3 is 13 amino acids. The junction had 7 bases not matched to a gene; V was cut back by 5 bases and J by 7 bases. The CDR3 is CASSPGGGFGYTF. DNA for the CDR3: TGTGCCAGCAGTCCAGGGGGGGGCTTTGGCTACACCTTC.

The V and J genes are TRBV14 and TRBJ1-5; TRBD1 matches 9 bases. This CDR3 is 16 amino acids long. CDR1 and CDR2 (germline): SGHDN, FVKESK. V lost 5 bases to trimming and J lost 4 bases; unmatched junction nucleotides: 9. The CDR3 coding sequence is TGTGCCAGCAGCAAAACGGGACAGGGAGGGAATCAGCCCCAGCATTTT. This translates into CASSKTGQGGNQPQHF.

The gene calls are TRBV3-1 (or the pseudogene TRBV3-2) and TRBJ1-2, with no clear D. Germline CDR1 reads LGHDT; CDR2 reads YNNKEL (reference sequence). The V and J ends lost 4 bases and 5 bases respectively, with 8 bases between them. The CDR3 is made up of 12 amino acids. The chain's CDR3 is CASSLDLYGYTF. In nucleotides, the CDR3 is TGTGCCAGCAGCCTTGACCTATATGGCTACACCTTC.

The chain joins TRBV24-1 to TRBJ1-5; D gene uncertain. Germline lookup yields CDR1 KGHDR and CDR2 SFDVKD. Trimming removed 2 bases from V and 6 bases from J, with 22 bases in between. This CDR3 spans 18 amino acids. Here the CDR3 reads CATSDSHSGSPEVQPQHF. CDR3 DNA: TGTGCCACCAGTGATTCCCATTCGGGCAGTCCAGAGGTTCAGCCCCAGCATTTT.

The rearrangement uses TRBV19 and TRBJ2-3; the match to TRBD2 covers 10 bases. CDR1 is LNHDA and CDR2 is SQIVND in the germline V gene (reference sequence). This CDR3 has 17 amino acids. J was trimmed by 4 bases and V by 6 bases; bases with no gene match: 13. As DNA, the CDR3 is TGTGCCAGTAGCCCTACCCCCCTAGCGGGGGCAGCAGATACGCAGTATTTT. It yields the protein CASSPTPLAGAADTQYF.

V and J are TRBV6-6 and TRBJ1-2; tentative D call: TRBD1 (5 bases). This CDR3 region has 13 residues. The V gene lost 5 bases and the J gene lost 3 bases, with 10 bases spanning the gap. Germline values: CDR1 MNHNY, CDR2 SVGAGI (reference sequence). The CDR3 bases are TGTGCCAGCAGTCAAACAGGACACTATGGCTACACCTTC. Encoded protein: CASSQTGHYGYTF.

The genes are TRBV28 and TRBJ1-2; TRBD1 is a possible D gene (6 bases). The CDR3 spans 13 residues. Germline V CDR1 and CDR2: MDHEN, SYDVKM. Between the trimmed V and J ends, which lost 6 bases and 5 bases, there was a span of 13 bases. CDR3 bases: TGTGCCAGCAGATCTGGGACAAGGTATGGCTACACCTTC. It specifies CASRSGTRYGYTF.

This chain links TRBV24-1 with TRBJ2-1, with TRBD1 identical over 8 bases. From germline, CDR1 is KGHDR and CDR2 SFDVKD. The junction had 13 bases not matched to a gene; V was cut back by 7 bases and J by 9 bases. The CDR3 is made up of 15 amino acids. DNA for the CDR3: TGTGCCACCAGCCCTGACAGGGGAAAGTTTCGTGAGCAGTTCTTC. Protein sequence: CATSPDRGKFREQFF.

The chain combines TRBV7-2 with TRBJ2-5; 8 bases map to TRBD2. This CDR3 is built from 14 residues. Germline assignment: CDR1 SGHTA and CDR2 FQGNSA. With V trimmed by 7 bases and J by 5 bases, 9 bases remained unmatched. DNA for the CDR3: TGTGCCAGCATCTTGGGGACTAGGGGCGAGACCCAGTACTTC. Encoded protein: CASILGTRGETQYF.

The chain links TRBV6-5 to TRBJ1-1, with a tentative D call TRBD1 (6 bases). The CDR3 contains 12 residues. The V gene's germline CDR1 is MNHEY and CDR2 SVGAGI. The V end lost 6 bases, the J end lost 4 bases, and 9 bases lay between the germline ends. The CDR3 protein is CASRQQGTEAFF. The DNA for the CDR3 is TGTGCCAGCAGGCAACAGGGCACTGAAGCTTTCTTT.

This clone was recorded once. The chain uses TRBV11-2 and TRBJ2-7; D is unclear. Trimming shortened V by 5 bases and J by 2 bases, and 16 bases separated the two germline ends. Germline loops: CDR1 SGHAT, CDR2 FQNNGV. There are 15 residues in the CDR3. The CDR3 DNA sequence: TGTGCCAGCAGCCCTCTCCTGAGCCAGGCCTACGAGCAGTACTTC. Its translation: CASSPLLSQAYEQYF.

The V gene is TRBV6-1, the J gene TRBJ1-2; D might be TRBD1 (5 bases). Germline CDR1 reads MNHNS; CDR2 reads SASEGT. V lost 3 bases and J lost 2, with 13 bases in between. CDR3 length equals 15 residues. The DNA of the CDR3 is TGTGCCAGCAGTGAGTCTTCAGGGTGGAACTATGGCTACACCTTC. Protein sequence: CASSESSGWNYGYTF.

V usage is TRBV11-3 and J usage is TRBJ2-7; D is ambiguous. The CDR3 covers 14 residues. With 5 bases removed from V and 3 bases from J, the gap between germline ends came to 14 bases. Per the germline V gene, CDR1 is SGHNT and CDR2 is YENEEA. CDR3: CASSPRGAGYEQYF. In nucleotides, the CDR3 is TGTGCCAGCAGCCCCCGAGGTGCAGGCTACGAGCAGTACTTC.

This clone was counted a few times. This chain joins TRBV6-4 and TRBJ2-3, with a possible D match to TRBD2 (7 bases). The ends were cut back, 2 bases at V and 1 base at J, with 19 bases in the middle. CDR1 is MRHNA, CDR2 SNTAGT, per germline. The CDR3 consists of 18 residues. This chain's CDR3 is CASSDQVGGGQGTDTQYF. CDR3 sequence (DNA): TGTGCCAGCAGTGACCAAGTAGGGGGGGGTCAAGGCACAGATACGCAGTATTTT.

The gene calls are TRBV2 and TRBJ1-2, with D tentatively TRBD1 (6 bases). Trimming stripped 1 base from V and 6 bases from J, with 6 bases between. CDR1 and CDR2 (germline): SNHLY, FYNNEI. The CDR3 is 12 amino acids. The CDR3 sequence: CASSEGQDGYTF. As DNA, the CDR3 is TGTGCCAGCAGTGAAGGACAGGATGGCTACACCTTC.

The CDR3 coding sequence is TGTGCCAGCAGCCTTCGTCCCGGGACAGAGGCAGATACGCAGTATTTT. It is translated as CASSLRPGTEADTQYF. V and J are TRBV5-5 and TRBJ2-3; 7 positions agree with TRBD1. With V trimmed by 4 bases and J by 4 bases, 12 bases remained unmatched. The germline gives CDR1 SGHKS, CDR2 YYEKEE (reference sequence). The CDR3 has 16 amino acids.

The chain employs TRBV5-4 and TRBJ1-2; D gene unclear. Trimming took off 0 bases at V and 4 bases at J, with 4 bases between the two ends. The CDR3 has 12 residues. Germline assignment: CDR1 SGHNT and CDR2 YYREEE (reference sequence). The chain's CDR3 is CASSLAGYGYTF. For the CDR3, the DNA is TGTGCCAGCAGCTTGGCAGGCTATGGCTACACCTTC.

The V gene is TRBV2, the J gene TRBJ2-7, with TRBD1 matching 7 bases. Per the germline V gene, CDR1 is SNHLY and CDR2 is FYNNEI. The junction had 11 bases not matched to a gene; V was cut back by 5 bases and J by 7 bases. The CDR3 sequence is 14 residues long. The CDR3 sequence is CASSQKRGLREQYF. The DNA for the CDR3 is TGTGCCAGCAGTCAAAAAAGGGGGCTGAGGGAGCAGTACTTC.

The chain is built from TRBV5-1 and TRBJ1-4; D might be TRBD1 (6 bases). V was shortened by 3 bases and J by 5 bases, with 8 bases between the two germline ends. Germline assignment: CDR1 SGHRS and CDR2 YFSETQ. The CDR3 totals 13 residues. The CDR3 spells CASSSGQNEKLFF. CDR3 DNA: TGCGCCAGCAGCTCCGGACAGAATGAAAAACTGTTTTTT.